This TCR beta chain was captured by sequencing in a study of cytomegalovirus exposure and HLA in healthy donors. The study ran its PCR with 60 Vbeta and 13 Jbeta primers. Profiling relied on immunoSEQ multiplex PCR, and the TCRdb table lists in-frame clones only, not all of them. Of about 61,000 clones in the sample, more than 70% were seen once. Germline trimming cut 0 bases from V and 15 bases from J; bases unmatched to any gene: 7. Germline CDR1 SGHTA, CDR2 FQGNSA. CDR3 length: 13 amino acids. Input material: PBMCs. The TCR sequence derives from a man between 45 and 60 years old in good health and CMV-seropositive. The V call is TRBV7-2, the J call TRBJ2-1; the match to TRBD1 covers 8 bases. The CDR3, as DNA: TGTGCCAGCAGCTTAGCCCTGGGACAGGTTTGGTTCTTC. Encoded protein: CASSLALGQVWFF.